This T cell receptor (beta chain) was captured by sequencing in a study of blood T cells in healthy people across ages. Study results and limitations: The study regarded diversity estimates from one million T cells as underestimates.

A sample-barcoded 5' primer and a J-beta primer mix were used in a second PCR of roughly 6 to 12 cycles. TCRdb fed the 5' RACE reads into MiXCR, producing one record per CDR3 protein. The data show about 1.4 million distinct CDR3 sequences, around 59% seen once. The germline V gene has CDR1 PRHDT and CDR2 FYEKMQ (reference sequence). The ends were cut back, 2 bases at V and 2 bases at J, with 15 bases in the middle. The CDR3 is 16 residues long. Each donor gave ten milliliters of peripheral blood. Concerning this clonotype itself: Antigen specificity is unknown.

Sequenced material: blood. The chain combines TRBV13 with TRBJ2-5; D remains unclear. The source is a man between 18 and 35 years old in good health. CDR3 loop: CASSLLGFGQQETQYF. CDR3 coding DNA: TGTGCCAGCAGCTTATTGGGATTTGGTCAGCAAGAGACCCAGTACTTC.